This entry features one T cell receptor (beta chain) sequence. This clone has a handful of counts. It lacks a known antigen. It has no much larger one-base neighbor in the sample; base qualities were not kept. Other DNA sequences in the sample encode the same CDR3. This record belongs to a study of blood T cell repertoires in COVID-19 (dated by TCRdb to between 2020 and 2021). Study-wide context: Samples covering the acute and convalescent phases of COVID-19 were provided by collaborators in the United States, Italy and Spain. The prospective study material was composed of cDNA or gDNA derived from T cells, B-cell-depleted T cells, or PBMCs. Samples came from the ongoing ImmuneRACE study (first 160 participants) plus 1,254 subjects from 6 global collaborators. Sample metadata almost always included a de-identified subject ID, COVID-19 status, age in years and sex. The dataset comprised deeply sampled blood TCRbeta repertoires from subjects exposed to, actively infected with, or recovered from COVID-19. Where available, HLA class I and class II types were obtained from metadata supplied by the sample provider rather than from assay-based typing. The repertoires were released in a freely available public database intended as a resource for research on the immune response to SARS-CoV-2.

TCRbeta CDR3 regions were amplified from genomic DNA by means of the immunoSEQ Assay, a bias-controlled multiplex PCR. In the source study's methods: The number of nucleated cells in each sample was estimated by amplification of reference gene primers within the assay. To quantify the absolute abundance of each unique TCRbeta CDR3 rearrangement, sequence reads were collapsed and filtered. Productive Simpson clonality was computed per sample as the square root of Simpson's diversity index over productive rearrangements. The table comes from immuneACCESS by way of TCRdb, which keeps in-frame sequences with V and J called. Part of the clones is missing from these tables; in studies checked, under half for an unresolved V gene and the rest for unknown reasons. V, J and clone size derive from that table, while D and trimming were established from the DNA sequence. The sample profile shows about 200,000 clones; approximately 89% of them were found once. Of the sample, roughly 4% falls within the top ten clones.

Taken from cysteine to phenylalanine, the CDR3 has 14 residues. This entry keeps only the CDR3 DNA: 42 bases, framed from base 1. The germline V gene (reference sequence) provides CDR1 SEHNR and CDR2 FQNEAQ. The V and J ends are trimmed by 5 bases and 1 base, leaving 9 bases between them. In the prospective study, participants were about 18 to 100 years old, resided in 24 geographic areas of the United States, and were enrolled through a virtual design. To assign participants to cohorts, the prospective study relied on clinical history that participants themselves reported in a screening survey and a study questionnaire. Each participant in the prospective study had whole blood, serum and a nasopharyngeal or oropharyngeal swab collected by mobile phlebotomists. Prospective study participants could optionally give additional blood draws and questionnaires over a roughly two-month period. Before DNA extraction, blood samples from the prospective study were shipped at room temperature or frozen.

What the authors observed across the whole study: The quantity of clinical and demographic metadata differed by source and by participant and was supplied without curation.

The V gene is TRBV7-9 and the J gene is TRBJ1-5, with the D gene not confidently named. Specimen: PBMCs or T cells enriched from blood (not recorded which). The receptor's source is a woman in her twenties or thirties with acute COVID-19. The CDR3: CASSRDNSNQPQHF. In nucleotide form, the sequence is TGTGCCAGCAGCAGAGATAACAGCAATCAGCCCCAGCATTTT.